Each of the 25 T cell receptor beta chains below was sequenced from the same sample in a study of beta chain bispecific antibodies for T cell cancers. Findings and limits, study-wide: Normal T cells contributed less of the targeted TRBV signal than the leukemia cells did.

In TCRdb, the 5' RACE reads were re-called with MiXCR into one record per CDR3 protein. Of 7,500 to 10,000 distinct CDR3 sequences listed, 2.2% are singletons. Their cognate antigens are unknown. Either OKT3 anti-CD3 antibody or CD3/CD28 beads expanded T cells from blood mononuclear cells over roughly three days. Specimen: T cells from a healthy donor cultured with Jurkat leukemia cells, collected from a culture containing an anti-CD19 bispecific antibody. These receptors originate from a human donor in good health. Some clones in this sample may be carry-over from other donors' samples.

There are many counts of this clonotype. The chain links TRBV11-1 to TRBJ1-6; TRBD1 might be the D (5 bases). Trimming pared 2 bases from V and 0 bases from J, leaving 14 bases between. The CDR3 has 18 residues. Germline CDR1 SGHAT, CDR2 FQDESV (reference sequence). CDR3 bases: TGTGCCAGCAGCTTAATGAGGGGCCCGAGCTCCTATAATTCACCCCTCCACTTT. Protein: CASSLMRGPSSYNSPLHF.

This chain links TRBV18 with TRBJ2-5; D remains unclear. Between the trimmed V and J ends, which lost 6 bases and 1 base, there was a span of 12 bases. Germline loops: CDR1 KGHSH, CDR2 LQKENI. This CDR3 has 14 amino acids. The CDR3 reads CASSRDLSQETQYF. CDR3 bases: TGTGCCAGCTCGCGTGACTTGTCCCAAGAGACCCAGTACTTC. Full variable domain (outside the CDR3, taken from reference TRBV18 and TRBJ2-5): NAGVMQNPRHLVRRRGQEARLRCSPMKGHSHVYWYRQLPEEGLKFMVYLQKENIIDESGMPKERFSAEFPKEGPSILRIQQVVRGDSAAYFCASSRDLSQETQYFGPGTRLLVL.

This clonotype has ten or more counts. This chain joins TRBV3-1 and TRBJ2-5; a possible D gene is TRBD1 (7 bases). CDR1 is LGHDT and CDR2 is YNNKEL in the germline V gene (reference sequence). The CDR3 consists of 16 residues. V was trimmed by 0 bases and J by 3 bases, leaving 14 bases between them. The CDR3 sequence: CASSQEGTGEEETQYF. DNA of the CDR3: TGTGCCAGCAGCCAAGAAGGAACAGGGGAGGAAGAGACCCAGTACTTC.

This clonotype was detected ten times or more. CDR3 amino acids: CASSLSLASEAFF. The CDR3 nucleotides read TGTGCCAGCAGCCTCTCACTCGCCTCCGAAGCTTTCTTT. The chain couples TRBV7-9 to TRBJ1-1; D gene unclear. This CDR3 has 13 amino acids. V lost 5 bases and J 8 bases, leaving 15 bases between the germline ends. The germline V gene has CDR1 SEHNR and CDR2 FQNEAQ (reference sequence).

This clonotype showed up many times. The CDR3 DNA is TGTGCCAGCAGCGCAAGTTGGAGGGCCGAGCAGTACTTC. Translating it yields CASSASWRAEQYF. The rearrangement links TRBV7-8 to TRBJ2-7, with D possibly matching TRBD2 (6 bases). Germline loops: CDR1 SGHVS, CDR2 FQNEAQ. This CDR3 is 13 amino acids long. The ends were cut back, 5 bases at V and 6 bases at J, with 14 bases in the middle.

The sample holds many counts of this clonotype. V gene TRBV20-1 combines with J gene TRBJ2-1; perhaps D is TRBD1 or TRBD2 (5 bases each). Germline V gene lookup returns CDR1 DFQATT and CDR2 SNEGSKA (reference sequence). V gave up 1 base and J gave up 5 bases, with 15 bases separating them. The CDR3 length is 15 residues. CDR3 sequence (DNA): TGCAGTGCTAGAGGGGAATTGGGGGTAGACAATGAGCAGTTCTTC. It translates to CSARGELGVDNEQFF.

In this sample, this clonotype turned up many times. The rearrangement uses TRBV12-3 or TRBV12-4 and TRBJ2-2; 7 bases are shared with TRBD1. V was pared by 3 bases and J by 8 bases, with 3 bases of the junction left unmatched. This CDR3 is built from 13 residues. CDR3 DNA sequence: TGTGCCAGCAGTTTGACAGGGAGTGGGGAGCTGTTTTTT. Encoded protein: CASSLTGSGELFF.

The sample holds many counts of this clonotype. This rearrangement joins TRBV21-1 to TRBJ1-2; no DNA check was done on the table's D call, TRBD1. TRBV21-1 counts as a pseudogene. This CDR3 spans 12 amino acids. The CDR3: CASSKGGAGYTF. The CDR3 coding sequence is TGTGCCAGCAGCAAAGGGGGCGCCGGCTACACCTTC.

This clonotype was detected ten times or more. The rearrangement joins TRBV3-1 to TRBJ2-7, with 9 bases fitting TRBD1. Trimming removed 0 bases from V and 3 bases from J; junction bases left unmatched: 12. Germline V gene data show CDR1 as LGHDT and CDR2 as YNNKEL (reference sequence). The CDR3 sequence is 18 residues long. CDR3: CASSQEARGTGGHYEQYF. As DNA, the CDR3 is TGTGCCAGCAGCCAAGAGGCCCGAGGAACAGGGGGCCACTACGAGCAGTACTTC.

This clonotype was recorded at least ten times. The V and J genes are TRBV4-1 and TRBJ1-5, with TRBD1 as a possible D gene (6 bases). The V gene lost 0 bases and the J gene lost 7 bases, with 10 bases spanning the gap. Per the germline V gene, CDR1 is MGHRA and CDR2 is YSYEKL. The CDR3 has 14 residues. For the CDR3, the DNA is TGCGCCAGCAGCCAAGAACCAGGGGCCCAGCCCCAGCATTTT. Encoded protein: CASSQEPGAQPQHF.

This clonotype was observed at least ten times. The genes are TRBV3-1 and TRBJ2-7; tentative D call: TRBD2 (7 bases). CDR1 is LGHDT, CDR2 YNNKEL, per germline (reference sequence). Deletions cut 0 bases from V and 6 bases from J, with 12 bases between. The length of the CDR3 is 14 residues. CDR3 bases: TGTGCCAGCAGCCAAGAAGGGGGGGCACTCGAGCAGTACTTC. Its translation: CASSQEGGALEQYF.

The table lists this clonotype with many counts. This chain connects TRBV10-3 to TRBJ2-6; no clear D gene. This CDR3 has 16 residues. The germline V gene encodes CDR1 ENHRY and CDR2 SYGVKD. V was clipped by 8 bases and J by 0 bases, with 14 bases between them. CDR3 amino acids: CAIAGQDFSGANVLTF. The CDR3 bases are TGTGCCATCGCCGGTCAAGACTTCTCTGGGGCCAACGTCCTGACTTTC.

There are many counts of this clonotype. CDR3 nucleotide sequence: TGTGCAGCGACACCGGGTCCTAACTATGGCTACACCTTC. It yields the protein CAATPGPNYGYTF. The chain carries TRBV19 and TRBJ1-2; D uncertain. This CDR3 is built from 13 residues. Per the germline V gene, CDR1 is LNHDA and CDR2 is SQIVND (reference sequence).

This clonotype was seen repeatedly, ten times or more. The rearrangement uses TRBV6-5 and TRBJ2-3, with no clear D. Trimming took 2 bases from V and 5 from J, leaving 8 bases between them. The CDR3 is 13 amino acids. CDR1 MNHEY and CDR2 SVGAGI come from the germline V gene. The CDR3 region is CASSYGPVDTQYF. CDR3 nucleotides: TGTGCCAGCAGTTACGGCCCCGTAGATACGCAGTATTTT.

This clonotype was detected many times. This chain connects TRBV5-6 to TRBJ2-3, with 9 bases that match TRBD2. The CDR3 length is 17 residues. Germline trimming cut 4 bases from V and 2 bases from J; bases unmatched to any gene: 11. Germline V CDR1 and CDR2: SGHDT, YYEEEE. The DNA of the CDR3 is TGTGCCAGCAGCCCAACCTTTAGCGGGGGCCCCACAGATACGCAGTATTTT. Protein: CASSPTFSGGPTDTQYF.

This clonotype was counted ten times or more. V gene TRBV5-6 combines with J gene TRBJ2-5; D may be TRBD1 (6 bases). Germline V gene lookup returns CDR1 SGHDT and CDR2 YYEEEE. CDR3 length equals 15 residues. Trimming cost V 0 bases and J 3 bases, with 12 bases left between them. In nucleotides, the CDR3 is TGTGCCAGCAGCTTGGGTGACAGGAGAAAAGAGACCCAGTACTTC. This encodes CASSLGDRRKETQYF.

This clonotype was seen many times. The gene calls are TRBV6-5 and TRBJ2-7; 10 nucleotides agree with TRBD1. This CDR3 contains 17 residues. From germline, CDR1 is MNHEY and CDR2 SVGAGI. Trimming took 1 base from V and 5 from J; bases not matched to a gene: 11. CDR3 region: CASSYYTLGQGEDEQYF. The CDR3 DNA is TGTGCCAGCAGTTACTACACATTAGGACAGGGGGAGGACGAGCAGTACTTC.

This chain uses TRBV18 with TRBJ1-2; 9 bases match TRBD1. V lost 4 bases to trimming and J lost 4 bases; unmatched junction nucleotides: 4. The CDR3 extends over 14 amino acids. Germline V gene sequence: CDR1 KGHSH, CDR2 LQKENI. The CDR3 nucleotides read TGTGCCAGCTCACGGACAGGGGAGCGCTATGGCTACACCTTC. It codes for CASSRTGERYGYTF.

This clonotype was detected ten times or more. The CDR3 region is CASSFRGVSGANVLTF. For the CDR3, the DNA is TGTGCCAGCAGTTTTCGAGGGGTTTCTGGGGCCAACGTCCTGACTTTC. The chain employs TRBV28 and TRBJ2-6; the D call may be TRBD1 or TRBD2 (5 bases each). CDR3 length: 16 amino acids. V lost 3 bases and J lost 1, with 10 bases in between. The V gene's germline CDR1 is MDHEN and CDR2 SYDVKM.

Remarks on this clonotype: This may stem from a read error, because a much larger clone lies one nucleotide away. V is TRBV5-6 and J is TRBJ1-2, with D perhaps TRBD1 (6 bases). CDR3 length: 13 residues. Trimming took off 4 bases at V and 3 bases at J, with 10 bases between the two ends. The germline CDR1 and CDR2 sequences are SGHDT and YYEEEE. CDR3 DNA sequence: TGTGCCAGCAGCCAACAGGGACACTATGGCTACACCTTC. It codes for CASSQQGHYGYTF. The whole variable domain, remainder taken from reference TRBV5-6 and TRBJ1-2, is DAGVTQSPTHLIKTRGQQVTLRCSPKSGHDTVSWYQQALGQGPQFIFQYYEEEERQRGNFPDRFSGHQFPNYSSELNVNALLLGDSALYLCASSQQGHYGYTFGSGTRLTVV.

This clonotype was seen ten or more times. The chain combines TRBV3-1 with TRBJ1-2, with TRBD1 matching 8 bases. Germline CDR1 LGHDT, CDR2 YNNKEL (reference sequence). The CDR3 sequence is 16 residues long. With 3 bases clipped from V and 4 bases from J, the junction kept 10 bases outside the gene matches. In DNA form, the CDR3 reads TGTGCCAGCAGCCACAACATGGACAGGGCGGTCTATGGCTACACCTTC. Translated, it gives CASSHNMDRAVYGYTF.

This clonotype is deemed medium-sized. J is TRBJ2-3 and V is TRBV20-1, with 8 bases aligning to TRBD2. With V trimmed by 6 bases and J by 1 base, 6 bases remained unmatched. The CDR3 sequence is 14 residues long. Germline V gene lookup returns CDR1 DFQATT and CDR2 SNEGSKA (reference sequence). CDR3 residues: CSARLAWGTDTQYF. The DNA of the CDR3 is TGCAGTGCAAGACTAGCGTGGGGCACAGATACGCAGTATTTT.

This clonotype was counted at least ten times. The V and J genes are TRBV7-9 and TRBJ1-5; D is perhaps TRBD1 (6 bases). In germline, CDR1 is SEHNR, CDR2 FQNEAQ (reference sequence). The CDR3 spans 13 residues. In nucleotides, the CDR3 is TGTGCTCTATCGACAGGCGTCAATCAGCCCCAGCATTTT. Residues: CALSTGVNQPQHF.

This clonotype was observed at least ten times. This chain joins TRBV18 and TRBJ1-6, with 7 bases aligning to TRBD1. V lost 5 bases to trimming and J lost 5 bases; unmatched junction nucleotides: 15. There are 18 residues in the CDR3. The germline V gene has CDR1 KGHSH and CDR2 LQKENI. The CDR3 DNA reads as TGTGCCAGCTCATCCATAGAAGGGGGCAGAAGTAATAATTCACCCCTCCACTTT. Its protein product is CASSSIEGGRSNNSPLHF. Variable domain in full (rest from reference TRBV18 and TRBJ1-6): NAGVMQNPRHLVRRRGQEARLRCSPMKGHSHVYWYRQLPEEGLKFMVYLQKENIIDESGMPKERFSAEFPKEGPSILRIQQVVRGDSAAYFCASSSIEGGRSNNSPLHFGNGTRLTVT.

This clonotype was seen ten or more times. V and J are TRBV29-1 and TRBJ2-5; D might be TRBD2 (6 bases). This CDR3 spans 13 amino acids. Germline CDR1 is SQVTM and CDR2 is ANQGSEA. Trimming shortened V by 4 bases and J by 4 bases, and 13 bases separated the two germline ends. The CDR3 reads CSVGGGLTETQYF. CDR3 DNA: TGCAGCGTTGGAGGAGGGCTAACAGAGACCCAGTACTTC.